Below, one TCR beta chain is given with its context. Its antigen is unknown. This sample was taken from a study of cytomegalovirus exposure and HLA in healthy donors. Use of 60 Vbeta and 13 Jbeta primers characterized the PCR. Assay used: immunoSEQ multiplex PCR; TCRdb lists only in-frame clones, some missing. Of 120,000 or so clones in the sample, around three quarters were seen once. As for the donors, each was a healthy bone marrow donor. Germline-derived CDR1 and CDR2 are LNHDA and SQIVND (reference sequence). The CDR3 covers 17 residues. Trimming at V came to 6 bases and at J to 0 bases, leaving 11 bases not matched to a gene. Study-wide findings and caveats: In most subjects, TCR beta sequences reportedly gave accurate predictions of HLA-A and HLA-B alleles. Later, an analysis showed that TCR beta chains associated with HLA were more clonally expanded than others that were equally common. Among the sequence variants, a highly shared cluster was likely an artifact of sequencing.

The receptor comes from a woman between 40 and 50 years old in good health and CMV-seronegative. Sequenced: PBMCs. The chain carries TRBV19 and TRBJ1-3; 7 positions match TRBD1. The CDR3 here is CASSRNTGQSSGNTIYF. Written as DNA, the CDR3 is TGTGCCAGTAGCCGAAATACGGGACAGAGCTCTGGAAACACCATATATTTT.